A single T cell receptor beta chain is shown here with its context. Its cognate antigen is unknown. The read ends 3 residues early relative to the CDR3; the germline J gene fills the gap. In the same sample, other DNA sequences code for this CDR3. Germline V lookup: CDR1 SGHTA, CDR2 FQGNSA. This CDR3 is 15 amino acids long. The ends lost 4 bases at V and 3 bases at J; junction bases unmatched: 2. This sample is drawn from a study of T cell clonality in common variable immunodeficiency. Sequencing used immunoSEQ multiplex PCR; TCRdb keeps in-frame clones, though not all of them. There are roughly 25,000 clones in the sample, none observed a single time. Findings and caveats of the study: CVID patient heterogeneity limited repertoire-clinical complication correlations. In common variable immunodeficiency, TCR beta chains reportedly carried fewer deletions and N-nucleotide insertions.

The material sequenced was peripheral blood mononuclear cells. The TCR was taken from a human donor with common variable immunodeficiency. The genes are TRBV7-2 and TRBJ2-3, with TRBD2 identical over 12 bases. The part of the CDR3 DNA that was read is TGTGCCAGCAGCTGGACTAGCGGGACGACAGATACG. Its translation: CASSWTSGTTDT. The CDR3 in its entirety is CASSWTSGTTDTQYF.